This T cell receptor (beta chain) was profiled in a study of cytomegalovirus exposure and HLA in healthy donors. CDR1 SGHRS and CDR2 YFSETQ come from the germline V gene. Trimming stripped 1 base from V and 2 bases from J, with 10 bases between. This CDR3 has 14 residues. A multiplex PCR was run with 60 Vbeta primers and 13 Jbeta primers. Clones were sequenced by immunoSEQ multiplex PCR, and TCRdb holds only the in-frame ones, with some missing. The data hold 100,000 to 150,000 clones, with 80% observed a single time. At the time of sampling, donors were nominally healthy, though unrecorded immune exposures were likely.

This sequence was found in a young man in good health and CMV-seronegative. This chain links TRBV5-1 with TRBJ2-7; TRBD1 might be the D (5 bases). Specimen: PBMCs. In DNA form, the CDR3 reads TGCGCCAGCAGCTTGTCCCAGGGAACCTACGAGCAGTACTTC. Translated, it gives CASSLSQGTYEQYF. Combining the CDR3 with reference TRBV5-1 and TRBJ2-7 gives the whole variable domain KAGVTQTPRYLIKTRGQQVTLSCSPISGHRSVSWYQQTPGQGLQFLFEYFSETQRNKGNFPGRFSGRQFSNSRSEMNVSTLELGDSALYLCASSLSQGTYEQYFGPGTRLTVT.